The T cell receptor (beta chain) under discussion was sequenced for a study of read filtering for tumor transcriptome and immune sequencing (TCRdb year 2020). In the study overall: The cohort was composed of 17 to 20 male and approximately 15 female patients, with a mean age of 65.9 years and an age range of roughly 40 to 80. Under revised international staging, roughly 8 patients fell into R-ISS I, 15 to 20 into R-ISS II and 6 or 7 into R-ISS III. Per sample, about 3.5 to 10.27 million TCR-region mapped reads were obtained with IR-seq, compared with only roughly 80 to 1273 with RNA-seq. After DNase treatment, whole-transcriptome libraries were prepared using the TruSeq RNA Access Library Prep Kit. One main goal was a read-filtering strategy for immune repertoire data, in particular deciding whether clonotypes backed by only one read should be removed. TCR repertoires obtained by targeted immune repertoire sequencing and by bulk whole-transcriptome sequencing performed on the same bone marrow samples were compared. General findings and caveats noted by the study authors: Compared with RNA-seq, IR-seq captured clonotypes at much greater depth and more reliably, and a smaller IR-seq throughput was enough to identify most of the shared clonotypes. In IR-seq, single-read clonotypes were roughly 84% of clonotypes but 3% to 4% of total reads; in RNA-seq they were roughly 72% of clonotypes and 35% to 45% of reads. When single-read clonotypes were removed, the proportions of shared clonotypes in IR-seq and RNA-seq correlated more strongly. Rather than purified T cells, the sorted CD138-negative fraction was a mixed bone marrow immune population.

Its CDR3 holds 16 amino acids, cysteine through phenylalanine. Only the CDR3 DNA is retained, 48 bases long and in frame from the first base. The germline V gene supplies CDR1 SNHLY and CDR2 FYNNEI. V loses 2 bases of germline sequence and J loses 0 bases, and the interval between the two ends is 11 bases. This clonotype was observed at least ten times. Its antigen is not yet known. Per-nucleotide qualities are absent, and no much larger clonotype sits a single base away. Starting from around 420 ng RNA, TCR libraries were constructed with the Immunoverse kit using molecular barcoded adaptors that cover the alpha/delta and beta/gamma chains. TCR library preparation was performed with the same RNA that was used for transcriptome sequencing. Sequencing of TCR libraries was carried out on an Illumina HiSeq 4000 with 2 x 150 cycles. Under the source paper's analysis protocol: With MiXCR, TCR reads were aligned to human V, D, J and C references and assembled into CDR3 clonotypes, with quality filtering and error correction included. The tcR package in R was used for analysis of clonotype counts and gene usage diversity. For inspection of raw mapping reads, RNA-seq reads were mapped by STAR aligner version 2.5.3a onto GRCh37 of the human genome. IR-seq fastq files were randomly downsampled with Seqtk 1.3 to test the effect of sequencing depth on detected clonotypes. In-frame beta chains were kept once TCRdb had trimmed the public reads at Q25 with fastp and called clones with MiXCR. CDR3 protein sequences are deduplicated, and each keeps its most common genes and DNA. The V and J calls shown here were made by TCRdb, not taken from the authors' results. The sample table records tens of thousands of distinct CDR3 sequences; about 19% of these occur just once. The ten largest clonotypes hold over 11% of the sample.

Bone marrow was sampled from every patient at the time of active disease. Bone marrow mononuclear cells were isolated by Ficoll-Hypaque density gradient centrifugation. CD138-negative cells were obtained by negative selection after labeling with CD138 magnetic microbeads on a MACS separator, removing myeloma plasma cells. Flow cytometry on an Attune NxT with CD138 antibodies was used to check the purity of the isolated cells. Total RNA was extracted using TRIzol reagent and was quantified on a NanoDrop spectrophotometer. For each patient, the CD138-negative bone marrow sample underwent paired RNA-seq and IR-seq.

Sequencing was performed on a population of CD138-negative cells sorted from bone marrow. According to the study, the label for this sample's cell subset or site signals: bone marrow mononuclear cells depleted of CD138+ plasma/myeloma cells by negative magnetic selection. This TCR derives from a donor at least 40 years old with multiple myeloma. This sequence uses TRBV2 and TRBJ2-1; the D call could be TRBD1 or TRBD2, with each sharing 5 bases. CDR3 reads: CASSEQGPGSYNEQFF. The DNA is as follows: TGTGCCAGCAGTGAACAGGGACCGGGCTCCTACAATGAGCAGTTCTTC. When the CDR3 is completed using the reference TRBV2 and TRBJ2-1 genes on either side, the full variable domain is EPEVTQTPSHQVTQMGQEVILRCVPISNHLYFYWYRQILGQKVEFLVSFYNNEISEKSEIFDDQFSVERPDGSNFTLKIRSTKLEDSAMYFCASSEQGPGSYNEQFFGPGTRLTVL.